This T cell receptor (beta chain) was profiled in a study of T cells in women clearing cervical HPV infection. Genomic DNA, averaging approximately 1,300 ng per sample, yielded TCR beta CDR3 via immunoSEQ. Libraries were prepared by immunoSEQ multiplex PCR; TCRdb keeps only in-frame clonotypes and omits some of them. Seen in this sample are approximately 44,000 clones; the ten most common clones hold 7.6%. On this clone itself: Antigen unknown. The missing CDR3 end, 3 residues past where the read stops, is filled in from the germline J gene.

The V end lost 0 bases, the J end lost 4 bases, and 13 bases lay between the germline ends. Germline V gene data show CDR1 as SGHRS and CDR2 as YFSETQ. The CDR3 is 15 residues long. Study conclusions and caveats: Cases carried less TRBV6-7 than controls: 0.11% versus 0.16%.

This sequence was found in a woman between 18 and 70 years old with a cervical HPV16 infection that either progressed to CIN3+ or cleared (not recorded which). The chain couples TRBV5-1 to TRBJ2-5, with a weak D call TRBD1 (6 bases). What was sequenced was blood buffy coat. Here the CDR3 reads CASSLGRGGSETQYF. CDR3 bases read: TGCGCCAGCAGCTTGGGTAGAGGGGGATCAGAGACC.